This T cell receptor beta chain came from a study of blood T cell repertoires in COVID-19. Overall study: Acute and convalescent COVID-19 specimens originated in the United States, Italy and Spain.

Deletions cut 6 bases from V and 5 bases from J, with 7 bases between. The CDR3 has 11 amino acids. Original handling: Reference gene primers were amplified, and this amplification served to estimate nucleated cell counts. Only in-frame clones appear in the TCRdb table, and some are missing; sequencing was by immunoSEQ multiplex PCR. The D gene and trimming were derived from the DNA, and the V and J assignments and clone size from that table. The data hold about 10,000 clones, with 70% to 90% observed a single time. V gene TRBV12-3 or TRBV12-4 combines with J gene TRBJ1-1; tentative D call: TRBD1 (5 bases). The TCR was taken from a human donor in a cohort sampled during active COVID-19. The specimen sequenced was peripheral blood. CDR3: CASRGLTEAFF. In nucleotides, the CDR3 is TGTGCCAGCAGGGGGCTTACTGAAGCTTTCTTT.